The rows below give T cell receptor beta chains drawn from one sample of a study of OX40 agonist ivuxolimab in advanced cancers. Here immunoSEQ multiplex PCR was the method, and the copy in TCRdb shows in-frame clones only, minus some. The sample lists roughly 66,000 clones, around nine tenths seen once, with approximately 1.2% in the top ten. Specimen: CD4+ or CD8+ T cells sorted from blood, collected in a trial of the OX40 agonist ivuxolimab. The receptor set was obtained from an adult with an advanced solid tumor such as melanoma, head and neck, liver or kidney cancer. The CDR3 runs from the conserved cysteine through the conserved F or W. A D gene is named only where the DNA matches it firmly. Part of the rows lack a size; the others show once, few, many or a class for expanded clones.

J gene | D gene | clone size | V gene | CDR3 protein | CDR3 DNA
TRBJ2-3 | . | . | TRBV30 | CAWSPSRPDLPLQYF | TGTGCCTGGAGCCCCTCAAGACCGGACCTCCCCTTGCAGTATTTT
TRBJ1-2 | . | few | TRBV20-1 | CSANGGYGYTF | TGCAGTGCTAACGGGGGTTATGGCTACACCTTC
TRBJ1-2 | . | few | TRBV5-1 | CASSLGTTQYYGYTF | TGCGCCAGCAGCTTGGGCACCACACAGTATTATGGCTACACCTTC
TRBJ2-7 | TRBD2 | few | TRBV19 | CASTGQTSGSYEQYF | TGTGCCAGCACCGGACAGACTAGCGGGAGTTACGAGCAGTACTTC
TRBJ2-3 | TRBD1 | . | TRBV29-1 | CSAGQGRSDTQYF | TGCAGCGCTGGACAGGGCCGGTCAGATACGCAGTATTTT
TRBJ2-1 | TRBD2 | . | TRBV7-3 | CASSDPGTSGVDEQFF | TGTGCCAGCAGCGACCCCGGGACTAGCGGGGTCGATGAGCAGTTCTTC
TRBJ1-4 | . | . | TRBV6-1 | CASGGQGREKLFF | TGTGCCAGCGGCGGGCAGGGACGCGAAAAACTGTTTTTT
TRBJ2-3 | . | . | TRBV28 | CASSFVGTNTQYF | TGTGCCAGCAGTTTTGTGGGGACAAATACGCAGTATTTT
TRBJ2-3 | TRBD2 | . | TRBV6-5 | CASRPQAGRADTQYF | TGTGCCAGCAGACCCCAAGCGGGGAGAGCAGATACGCAGTATTTT
TRBJ2-5 | . | . | TRBV19 | CASSPPGQETQYF | TGTGCCAGTAGCCCCCCAGGGCAAGAGACCCAGTACTTC
TRBJ1-1 | . | . | TRBV11-3 | CASSSQGTEAFF | TGTGCCAGCAGCTCCCAAGGCACTGAAGCTTTCTTT
TRBJ1-1 | TRBD1 | . | TRBV5-1 | CASSLVGQGRDTEAFF | TGCGCCAGCAGCCTGGTAGGACAGGGGAGGGACACTGAAGCTTTCTTT
TRBJ2-1 | . | . | TRBV6-1 | CASRDGLVNEQFF | TGTGCCAGCCGGGACGGCCTAGTTAATGAGCAGTTCTTC
TRBJ2-2 | TRBD2 | . | TRBV28 | CASSLESGGFTGELFF | TGTGCCAGCAGTTTAGAAAGCGGGGGTTTCACCGGGGAGCTGTTTTTT
TRBJ1-2 | TRBD1 | once | TRBV4-1 | CASSQDRDGRGLGGYTF | TGCGCCAGCAGCCAAGATCGGGACGGCAGGGGGCTGGGTGGCTACACCTTC
TRBJ1-6 | . | . | TRBV19 | CASSMRTGSPLHF | TGTGCCAGTAGTATGAGGACTGGTTCACCCCTCCACTTT
TRBJ2-5 | . | once | TRBV5-1 | CASSLGTAEQETQYF | TGCGCCAGCAGCTTGGGGACAGCGGAACAAGAGACCCAGTACTTC
TRBJ1-1 | TRBD1 | . | TRBV5-1 | CASSDVTGGTEAFF | TGCGCCAGCAGCGATGTGACAGGGGGTACTGAAGCTTTCTTT
TRBJ1-3 | . | . | TRBV14 | CASGLSSGNTIYF | TGTGCCAGCGGGCTCAGCTCTGGAAACACCATATATTTT
TRBJ1-1 | . | . | TRBV30 | CAWRGVGTSTEAFF | TGTGCCTGGAGAGGGGTTGGGACGTCCACTGAAGCTTTCTTT
TRBJ2-5 | TRBD1 | . | TRBV12-5 | CASGPGFTGGQETQYF | TGTGCTAGTGGTCCCGGTTTTACAGGGGGACAAGAGACCCAGTACTTC
TRBJ2-5 | . | . | TRBV30 | CAWSPPPARETQYF | TGTGCCTGGAGTCCGCCCCCAGCTAGGGAGACCCAGTACTTC
TRBJ2-7 | . | . | TRBV7-3 | CASSLTRAGVGEQYF | TGTGCCAGCAGCTTAACTCGGGCAGGGGTGGGCGAGCAGTACTTC
TRBJ1-2 | . | once | TRBV27 | CASRQGYGYTF | TGTGCCAGCAGACAGGGTTATGGCTACACCTTC
TRBJ1-2 | TRBD1 | . | TRBV5-4 | CASSFGRGNYGYTF | TGTGCCAGCAGCTTCGGCAGGGGGAACTATGGCTACACCTTC
TRBJ2-7 | . | . | TRBV5-5 | CASSFRDARTYEQYF | TGTGCCAGCAGCTTCCGGGACGCTCGAACCTACGAGCAGTACTTC
TRBJ2-3 | . | . | TRBV2 | CASSEEGRDTQYF | TGTGCCAGCAGTGAGGAGGGCCGGGATACGCAGTATTTT
TRBJ1-2 | TRBD1 | . | TRBV7-9 | CASSSPGQAYGYTF | TGTGCCAGCAGCTCTCCGGGACAGGCATATGGCTACACCTTC
TRBJ1-5 | . | . | TRBV7-2 | CASSSGLNSNQPQHF | TGTGCCAGCAGCTCGGGACTTAATAGCAATCAGCCCCAGCATTTT
TRBJ2-1 | . | . | TRBV7-2 | CASSLASSGGAYNEQFF | TGTGCCAGCAGCTTAGCTTCCAGCGGAGGTGCCTACAATGAGCAGTTCTTC
TRBJ2-2 | TRBD2 | . | TRBV2 | CASTSAGLAGPGELFF | TGTGCCAGCACCTCCGCGGGACTAGCGGGGCCCGGGGAGCTGTTTTTT
TRBJ2-2 | TRBD2 | . | TRBV7-8 | CASTRPLAGGITGELFF | TGTGCCAGCACCCGACCGCTAGCGGGAGGGATTACCGGGGAGCTGTTTTTT
TRBJ2-5 | TRBD2 | . | TRBV5-6 | CASSSRTSGNVETQYF | TGTGCCAGCAGCTCCCGGACTAGCGGGAATGTGGAGACCCAGTACTTC
TRBJ1-2 | . | . | TRBV2 | CASSERGYGYTF | TGTGCCAGCAGTGAACGGGGCTATGGCTACACCTTC
TRBJ1-1 | TRBD1 | . | TRBV10-1 | CARGQGKTEAFF | TGCGCCAGGGGACAGGGGAAAACTGAAGCTTTCTTT
TRBJ2-5 | . | . | TRBV30 | CALRGMQETQYF | TGTGCCTTGAGGGGGATGCAAGAGACCCAGTACTTC
TRBJ2-3 | . | once | TRBV6-5 | CASSPPGADTQYF | TGTGCCAGCAGCCCCCCCGGGGCAGATACGCAGTATTTT
TRBJ2-7 | . | . | TRBV10-3 | CAISADREYEQYF | TGTGCCATCAGTGCGGACAGAGAATACGAGCAGTACTTC
TRBJ2-1 | TRBD2 | . | TRBV11-2 | CASSLVLAGGGWEQFF | TGTGCCAGCAGCTTAGTTCTAGCGGGAGGGGGATGGGAGCAGTTCTTC
TRBJ1-2 | . | . | TRBV10-3 | CAISDPPGAIGYTF | TGTGCCATCAGTGATCCCCCCGGGGCGATTGGCTACACCTTC
TRBJ2-7 | . | . | TRBV11-3 | CASSPGGQVPTYEQYF | TGTGCCAGCAGCCCAGGAGGGCAGGTGCCGACCTACGAGCAGTACTTC
TRBJ2-7 | TRBD2 | . | TRBV15 | CATSTNPGTSGSFNHEQYF | TGTGCCACCAGCACGAATCCCGGGACTAGCGGGAGTTTTAACCACGAGCAGTACTTC
TRBJ1-1 | TRBD1 | medium-sized | TRBV30 | CAWRQGMGTEAFF | TGTGCCTGGCGACAGGGGATGGGGACTGAAGCTTTCTTT
TRBJ2-1 | TRBD2 | . | TRBV9 | CASSSGTSERNEQFF | TGTGCCAGCAGCTCGGGGACTAGCGAACGCAATGAGCAGTTCTTC
TRBJ2-7 | . | . | TRBV10-3 | CAISESPIGGEQYF | TGTGCCATCAGTGAGTCTCCCATTGGGGGGGAGCAGTACTTC
TRBJ2-7 | . | . | TRBV7-2 | CASSLTLDPAREQYF | TGTGCCAGCAGCTTGACCCTAGACCCAGCTAGGGAGCAGTACTTC
TRBJ1-3 | . | once | TRBV6-6 | CASSPGQFGNTIYF | TGTGCCAGCAGTCCCGGACAGTTTGGAAACACCATATATTTT
TRBJ2-3 | . | . | TRBV2 | CASTGYTDTQYF | TGTGCCAGCACGGGGTATACAGATACGCAGTATTTT
TRBJ2-3 | TRBD2 | . | TRBV5-1 | CASSLSGTSGSSTDTQYF | TGCGCCAGCAGCTTGTCCGGGACTAGCGGGAGTTCCACAGATACGCAGTATTTT
TRBJ2-7 | . | . | TRBV9 | CASSTRDTSYEQYF | TGTGCCAGCAGCACGCGGGACACTTCCTACGAGCAGTACTTC